This T cell receptor beta chain was retrieved from a study of T cells after yellow fever vaccination. Study context: With SMART-Seq v4 Ultra Low Input, the fractions containing low cell numbers were prepared. Overall study findings and caveats: Some clonotypes, a small share, were shared between CD4 and CD8 compartments.

In germline, CDR1 is MNHEY, CDR2 SVGEGT. V lost 6 bases to trimming and J lost 4 bases, with 9 bases between them. The CDR3 consists of 12 residues. MiXCR, run by TCRdb on the 5' RACE reads, gives a single entry per CDR3 protein. The sample holds around 200,000 distinct CDR3 sequences, roughly 9.6% seen once. This clonotype was counted only a few times. Its specificity is not known. Material: CD8+ T cells sorted from PBMCs, obtained 15 days after the yellow fever booster vaccination. The gene calls are TRBV6-2 or TRBV6-3 and TRBJ1-1; D is unclear. The TCR comes from a man between 18 and 35 years old who received the YFV17D yellow fever vaccine. The CDR3 DNA reads TGTGCCAGCAGCAAAAGGGCCACTGAAGCTTTCTTT. It specifies CASSKRATEAFF.